This TCR beta chain was captured by sequencing in a study of beta chain features in type 1 diabetes listed by TCRdb under 2018. Concerning the study at large: Patients and healthy donors did not differ in mean age, gender distribution, total cell number or subset yield. A total of over 95,000,000 sorted cells were examined across all samples, and RNA yield correlated strongly with the number of cells per subset. In the study, recently diagnosed type 1 diabetes patients and matched healthy donors were compared on the TCRB repertoires of their sorted circulating CD4+ T cell subsets. Naive and central memory subsets were obtained from all 30 or so donors, but regulatory and stem cell-like memory subsets were isolated from only 8 patients and 8 healthy donors.

The CDR3 goes from the cysteine to the phenylalanine over 14 residues. Only the CDR3 portion is preserved as DNA: 42 bases, with reading frame beginning at the first base. CDR1 and CDR2 were assigned from the germline V gene (reference sequence) as SEHNR and FQNEAQ. Trimming at the junction amounts to 4 bases on V and 3 bases on J, and the germline ends lie 10 bases apart. Concerning this clone: The antigen this receptor binds is unknown. Base-call qualities are not available, and no considerably larger clone is one nucleotide away.

Each donor gave one peripheral blood draw, approximately 0.11 L on average, collected into heparinised tubes. A BD FACSAria II and a panel including CD45RO, CCR7, CD25, CD127, CD95 and CD27 were used to sort naive, central memory, regulatory and stem cell-like memory CD4+ T cells. Purity was above 95% for every sorted population. Right away, PBMCs were isolated by Lymphoprep density gradient centrifugation and were stained directly, with no culture step. So that batch effects would be minimized, each experiment stained and sorted samples in pairs, pairing one healthy donor with one patient. All of the isolated RNA was reverse transcribed with the High Capacity cDNA Reverse Transcription Kit, so expressed TCRB transcripts were sequenced. Deep immunoSEQ sequencing was performed on naive, central memory and regulatory T cell samples, with an average of roughly 3.6 million total reads per sample. After sorted cells were lysed in RLT buffer, RNA was extracted with DNase-treated RNeasy Micro or Mini kits, with the choice depending on cell number. To prevent cross-contamination, every cell subset was processed on its own, while patient and healthy donor samples were processed together. TCRB sequences were amplified from cDNA with the immunoSEQ multiplex PCR, producing 87-bp fragments spanning the CDR3 region. Sequencing of the amplicons was performed on the Illumina HiSeq platform. In the source study's methods: Synthetic template baselines were used to correct PCR bias computationally, reads within Hamming distance 2 were collapsed, and singletons that could not be merged were discarded. Reads were aligned against IMGT so that V, D and J genes, CDR3 length and insertions or deletions at six rearrangement sites could be assigned. Within each subset, clonotype counts were normalized to sorted cell number, and only after that were true diversity and Gini coefficients computed with the tcR R package. The overlap coefficient, calculated on TCRB nucleotide sequences, was used to measure repertoire sharing. TCRdb re-hosts the immuneACCESS table, in-frame sequences only. Its copies lack some clones; in the studies checked, an unresolved V gene accounts for under half of them, and the cause for the rest is not known. V, J and clone size are those of that table, while D and trimming were read from the DNA. Within this sample are about 320,000 clones, with approximately 14% of them counted one time only. More than 6.5% of the sample goes to the ten largest clones.

Overall study outcomes, separate from this receptor: Naive, central memory and regulatory TCRB repertoires appeared more similar among patients than among healthy donors. Sequencing cDNA rather than genomic DNA could over-represent highly expressing activated cells, although activation and CD3 levels did not differ between groups. Because small numbers of individuals were included in the HLA sub-analyses, any influence of HLA type on TCRB rearrangement was left unresolved. Shorter templates might have been favored by PCR, but patient and control samples were amplified and corrected together, so both groups would have been affected equally by any skew. At VDJ recombination sites, patients with type 1 diabetes made fewer insertions and deleted more nucleotides, a pattern implying thymic rearrangement abnormalities. In all four CD4+ subsets, TCRB CDR3 length was moderately but significantly shorter in type 1 diabetes patients.

The sequencing input was central memory CD4+ T cells from blood. The sequence joins TRBV7-9 to TRBJ1-5, with the D gene uncertain. This sequence was found in a young man in good health. The CDR3 here reads CASSSAVVNQPQHF. Here is the DNA: TGTGCCAGCAGCTCCGCAGTAGTCAATCAGCCCCAGCATTTT.